Following are 19 T cell receptor beta chains from one sample sequenced in a study of PD-L1 blockade in urothelial cancer. Data came from immunoSEQ multiplex PCR; TCRdb stores just in-frame clones and leaves some out. Of around 45,000 clones in the sample, about four fifths were seen once. Time point indicated: peripheral blood 6 weeks after treatment start. Sequenced material: PBMCs, taken around atezolizumab (anti-PD-L1) treatment. The receptors stem from a man in his 60s with urothelial cancer.

The chain recombines TRBV6-4 with TRBJ1-5; D gene ambiguous. V was cut by 11 bases and J by 0 bases, with 14 bases left in between. The CDR3 runs to 14 residues. Germline V gene sequence: CDR1 MRHNA, CDR2 SNTAGT. CDR3 coding DNA: TGTGCCGAACGAGGAGGGAATAGCAATCAGCCCCAGCATTTT. This codes for CAERGGNSNQPQHF.

The chain couples TRBV19 to TRBJ2-7, with TRBD1 as a possible D gene (6 bases). The germline gives CDR1 LNHDA, CDR2 SQIVND (reference sequence). The CDR3 runs to 14 residues. Trimming removed 4 bases at V and 6 bases at J, with 16 bases between. The DNA of the CDR3 is TGTGCCAGTAGTACCCAAACGACAGGTGCCGAGCAGTACTTC. Its translation is CASSTQTTGAEQYF.

V is TRBV6-5 and J is TRBJ1-5, with a weak D call TRBD1 (6 bases). V was trimmed by 0 bases and J by 6 bases, leaving 12 bases between them. CDR3 length equals 15 residues. CDR1 is MNHEY, CDR2 SVGAGI, per germline. Written as DNA, the CDR3 is TGTGCCAGCAGTTACTCGGCAGGGGAGGGTCAGCCCCAGCATTTT. This translates into CASSYSAGEGQPQHF.

The rearrangement links TRBV10-3 to TRBJ2-5; TRBD2 matches at 9 bases. Germline values: CDR1 ENHRY, CDR2 SYGVKD. This CDR3 spans 15 amino acids. J was trimmed by 1 base and V by 6 bases; bases with no gene match: 6. The CDR3 loop reads CAIRGVAGAQETQYF. Written as DNA, the CDR3 is TGTGCCATCAGGGGGGTAGCGGGGGCCCAAGAGACCCAGTACTTC.

This chain joins TRBV4-1 and TRBJ2-7, with 9 bases aligning to TRBD1. Looked up from germline, CDR1 is MGHRA and CDR2 is YSYEKL. Trimming cost V 4 bases and J 2 bases; bases outside gene matches: 6. CDR3 length equals 15 residues. CDR3 DNA: TGCGCCAGCAGCCTAGGGACAGGGTTGCCCTACGAGCAGTACTTC. Protein: CASSLGTGLPYEQYF.

This clone was seen only a few times. The DNA for the CDR3 is TGTGCCAGCTCACCACAGGGGGCTGACGGGGAGCTGTTTTTT. Encoded protein: CASSPQGADGELFF. The chain recombines TRBV18 with TRBJ2-2; TRBD1 aligns across 7 bases. Germline CDR1 and CDR2: KGHSH and LQKENI. Trimming at V came to 1 base and at J to 7 bases, leaving 3 bases not matched to a gene. This CDR3 has 14 amino acids.

This clone was seen just once. J is TRBJ1-5 and V is TRBV30; TRBD1 is a possible D gene (5 bases). The CDR3 extends over 14 amino acids. V shed 0 bases and J shed 6 bases, with 12 bases lying between them. Per germline, CDR1 GTSNPN and CDR2 SVGIG (reference sequence). The CDR3 DNA is TGTGCCTGGAGTGTTTCCGGGGGGGGTCAGCCCCAGCATTTT. The encoded protein is CAWSVSGGGQPQHF.

The genes are TRBV28 and TRBJ2-2; 11 nucleotides match TRBD1. The germline V gene has CDR1 MDHEN and CDR2 SYDVKM. V was pared by 6 bases and J by 1 base, with 10 bases of the junction left unmatched. CDR3 size: 18 residues. The CDR3 nucleotides are TGTGCCAGCAGGACGGGACAGGGGGGCGTGAAGAACACCGGGGAGCTGTTTTTT. It codes for CASRTGQGGVKNTGELFF.

This clone was detected only once. The chain joins TRBV2 to TRBJ1-5; the match to TRBD1 covers 9 bases. The CDR3 extends over 15 amino acids. The germline gives CDR1 SNHLY, CDR2 FYNNEI. Germline trimming cut 6 bases from V and 6 bases from J; bases unmatched to any gene: 9. The CDR3, as DNA: TGTGCCAGCAGGGTGGGACAGGGTCTCTCTCAGCCCCAGCATTTT. Its translation is CASRVGQGLSQPQHF.

This rearrangement joins TRBV30 to TRBJ2-1, with TRBD2 identical over 7 bases. This CDR3 comprises 13 residues. The germline V gene has CDR1 GTSNPN and CDR2 SVGIG (reference sequence). J lost 5 bases, V lost 5 bases, and 6 bases had no gene match. CDR3 DNA: TGTGCCTGGGGCCGGGACTACAACAATGAGCAGTTCTTC. This translates into CAWGRDYNNEQFF.

This clone was seen a few times. This chain joins TRBV5-6 and TRBJ1-1; D unclear. The CDR3 contains 13 residues. Germline V gene lookup returns CDR1 SGHDT and CDR2 YYEEEE. V was shortened by 2 bases and J by 1 base, with 6 bases between the two germline ends. This CDR3 is CASSFTENTEAFF. The CDR3 DNA follows: TGTGCCAGCAGCTTTACAGAGAACACTGAAGCTTTCTTT.

The V call is TRBV18, the J call TRBJ2-1, with D possibly being TRBD2 (5 bases). Trimming took off 1 base at V and 0 bases at J, with 16 bases between the two ends. This CDR3 spans 18 amino acids. Germline lookup yields CDR1 KGHSH and CDR2 LQKENI. The CDR3 DNA follows: TGTGCCAGCTCACCACGGGCACAAGGCGCGGGCTCCTACAATGAGCAGTTCTTC. It specifies CASSPRAQGAGSYNEQFF.

The CDR3 coding sequence is TGTGCCAGTAGTATAGCAAATGAAAAACTGTTTTTT. Translating gives CASSIANEKLFF. The chain is built from TRBV19 and TRBJ1-4, with D unclear. Deletions cut 1 base from V and 5 bases from J, with 2 bases between. The CDR3 is made up of 12 amino acids. Germline assignment: CDR1 LNHDA and CDR2 SQIVND (reference sequence).

As to this clone: Germline and junction disagree at one end, which may indicate a read error. CDR3 region: CASRQGTAYEQYF. The CDR3 DNA follows: TGTGCTAGCAGGCAGGGGACGGCATACGAGCAGTACTTC. V is TRBV6-8 and J is TRBJ2-7; D might be TRBD1 (6 bases). Looked up from germline, CDR1 is MNHGY and CDR2 is SAAAGT. CDR3 length: 13 amino acids.

CDR3 region: CASSESADPGNTIYF. The CDR3 DNA is TGTGCCAGCAGTGAATCGGCGGATCCTGGAAACACCATATATTTT. The V call is TRBV6-1, the J call TRBJ1-3; no reliable D call. The CDR3 length is 15 residues. From germline, CDR1 is MNHNS and CDR2 SASEGT. V was clipped by 2 bases and J by 2 bases, with 10 bases between them.

This rearrangement joins TRBV2 to TRBJ1-1; 9 bases fit TRBD1. Germline lookup yields CDR1 SNHLY and CDR2 FYNNEI. With V trimmed by 3 bases and J by 5 bases, 7 bases remained unmatched. CDR3 length: 15 residues. CDR3 nucleotide sequence: TGTGCCAGCAGTGAGGACAGGGGTTTTGGTACTGAAGCTTTCTTT. Amino acids: CASSEDRGFGTEAFF.

CDR3 DNA: TGTGCCAGCTCACCCCCGGTCCCGAACACCATATATTTT. This gives the protein CASSPPVPNTIYF. V is TRBV18 and J is TRBJ1-3; D unclear. Trimming shortened V by 3 bases and J by 7 bases, and 10 bases separated the two germline ends. The CDR3 extends over 13 amino acids. From germline, CDR1 is KGHSH and CDR2 LQKENI. Combining the CDR3 with reference TRBV18 and TRBJ1-3 gives the whole variable domain NAGVMQNPRHLVRRRGQEARLRCSPMKGHSHVYWYRQLPEEGLKFMVYLQKENIIDESGMPKERFSAEFPKEGPSILRIQQVVRGDSAAYFCASSPPVPNTIYFGEGSWLTVV.

This clone turned up a few times. The V gene is TRBV5-3, the J gene TRBJ1-5; D unresolved. TRBV5-3 is an ORF, with its function uncertain. Trimming cost V 2 bases and J 3 bases, with 15 bases left between them. The CDR3 is made up of 16 amino acids. The CDR3 nucleotides read TGTGCCAGAAGCTTTTATCGGAGGAGACCCAATCAGCCCCAGCATTTT. Protein product: CARSFYRRRPNQPQHF.

The genes are TRBV28 and TRBJ2-2; 9 positions agree with TRBD2. Germline trimming cut 4 bases from V and 7 bases from J; bases unmatched to any gene: 10. The CDR3 length is 16 residues. Germline assignment: CDR1 MDHEN and CDR2 SYDVKM. DNA for the CDR3: TGTGCCAGCAGTTCCGGGGGGACTAGCCTGGGCGGGGAGCTGTTTTTT. Protein sequence: CASSSGGTSLGGELFF.